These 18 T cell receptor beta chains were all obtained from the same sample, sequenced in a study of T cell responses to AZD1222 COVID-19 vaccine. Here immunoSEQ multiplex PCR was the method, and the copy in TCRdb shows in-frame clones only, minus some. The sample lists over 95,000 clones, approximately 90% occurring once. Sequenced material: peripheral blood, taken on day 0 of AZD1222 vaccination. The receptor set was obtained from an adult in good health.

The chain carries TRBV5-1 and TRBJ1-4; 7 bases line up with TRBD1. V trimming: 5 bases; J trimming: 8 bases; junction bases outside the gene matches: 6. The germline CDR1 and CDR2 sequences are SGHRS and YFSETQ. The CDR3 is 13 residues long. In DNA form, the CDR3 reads TGCGCCAGCAGACAGGGGATCGGAGAAAAACTGTTTTTT. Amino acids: CASRQGIGEKLFF.

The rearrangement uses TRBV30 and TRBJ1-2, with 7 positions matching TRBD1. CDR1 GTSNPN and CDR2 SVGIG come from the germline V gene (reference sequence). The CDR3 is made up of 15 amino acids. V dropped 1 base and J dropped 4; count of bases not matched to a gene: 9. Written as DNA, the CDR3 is TGTGCCTGGAGTGCCACCGGGGGACAGACCTATGGCTACACCTTC. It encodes CAWSATGGQTYGYTF. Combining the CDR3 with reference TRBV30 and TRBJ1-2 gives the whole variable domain SQTIHQWPATLVQPVGSPLSLECTVEGTSNPNLYWYRQAAGRGLQLLFYSVGIGQISSEVPQNLSASRPQDRQFILSSKKLLLSDSGFYLCAWSATGGQTYGYTFGSGTRLTVV.

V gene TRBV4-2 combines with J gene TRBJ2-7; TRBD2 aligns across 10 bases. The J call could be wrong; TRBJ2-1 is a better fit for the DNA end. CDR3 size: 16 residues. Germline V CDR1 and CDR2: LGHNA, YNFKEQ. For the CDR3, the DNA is TGTGCCAGCAGCCAAGATTTCGGACTAGCGGCCAATGAGCAGTTCTTC. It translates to CASSQDFGLAANEQFF.

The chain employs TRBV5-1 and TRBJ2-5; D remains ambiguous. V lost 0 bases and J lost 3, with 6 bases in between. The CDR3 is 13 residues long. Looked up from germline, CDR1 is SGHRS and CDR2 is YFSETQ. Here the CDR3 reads CASSLVPKETQYF. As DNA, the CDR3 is TGCGCCAGCAGCTTGGTCCCAAAAGAGACCCAGTACTTC.

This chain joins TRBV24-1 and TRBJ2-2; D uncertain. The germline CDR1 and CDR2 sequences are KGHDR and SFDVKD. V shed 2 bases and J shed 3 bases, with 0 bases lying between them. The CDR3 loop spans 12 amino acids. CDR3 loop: CATSDYTGELFF. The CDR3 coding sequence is TGTGCCACCAGTGATTACACCGGGGAGCTGTTTTTT.

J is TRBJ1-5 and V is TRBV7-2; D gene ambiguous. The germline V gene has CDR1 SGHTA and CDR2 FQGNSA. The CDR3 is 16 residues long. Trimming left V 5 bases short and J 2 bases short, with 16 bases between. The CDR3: CASSPRPFGGNQPQHF. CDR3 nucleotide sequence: TGTGCCAGCAGCCCCCGGCCTTTTGGTGGCAATCAGCCCCAGCATTTT.

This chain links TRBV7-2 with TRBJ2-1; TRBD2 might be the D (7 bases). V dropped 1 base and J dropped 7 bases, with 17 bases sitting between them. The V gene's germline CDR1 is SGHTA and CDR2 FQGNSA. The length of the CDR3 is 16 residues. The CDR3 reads CASSLVASGGGNEQFF. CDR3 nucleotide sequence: TGTGCCAGCAGCTTAGTGGCTAGCGGAGGGGGGAATGAGCAGTTCTTC.

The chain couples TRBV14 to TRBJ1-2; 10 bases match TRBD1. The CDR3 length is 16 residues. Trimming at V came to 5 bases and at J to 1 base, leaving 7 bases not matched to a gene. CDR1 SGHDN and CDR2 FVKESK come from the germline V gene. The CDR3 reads CASSDGQGDYNYGYTF. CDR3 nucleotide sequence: TGTGCCAGCAGCGACGGACAGGGGGACTATAACTATGGCTACACCTTC.

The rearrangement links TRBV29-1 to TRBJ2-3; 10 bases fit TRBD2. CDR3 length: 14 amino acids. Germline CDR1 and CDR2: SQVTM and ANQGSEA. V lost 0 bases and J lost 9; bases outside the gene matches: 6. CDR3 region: CSVEEASGSSTQYF. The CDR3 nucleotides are TGCAGCGTTGAAGAGGCTAGCGGGAGTTCCACGCAGTATTTT.

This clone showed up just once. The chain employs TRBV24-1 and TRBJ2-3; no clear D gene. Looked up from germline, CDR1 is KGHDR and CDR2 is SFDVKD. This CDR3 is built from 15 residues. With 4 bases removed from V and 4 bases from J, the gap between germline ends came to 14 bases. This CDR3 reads CATSDLQTSSDTQYF. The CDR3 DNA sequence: TGTGCCACCAGTGACCTGCAGACCTCTTCAGATACGCAGTATTTT.

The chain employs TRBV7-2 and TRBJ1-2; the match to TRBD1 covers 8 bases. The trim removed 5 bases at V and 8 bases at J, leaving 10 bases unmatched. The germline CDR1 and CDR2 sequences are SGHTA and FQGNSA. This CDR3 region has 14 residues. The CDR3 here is CASSPGTGTMGYTF. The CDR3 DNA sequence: TGTGCCAGCAGCCCCGGGACAGGAACCATGGGCTACACCTTC.

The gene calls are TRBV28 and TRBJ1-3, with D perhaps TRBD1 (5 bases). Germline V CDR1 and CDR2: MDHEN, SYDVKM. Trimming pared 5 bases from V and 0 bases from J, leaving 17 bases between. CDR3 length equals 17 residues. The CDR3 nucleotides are TGTGCCAGCAGTAGTTTCCGGGACGGGTTCTCTGGAAACACCATATATTTT. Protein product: CASSSFRDGFSGNTIYF.

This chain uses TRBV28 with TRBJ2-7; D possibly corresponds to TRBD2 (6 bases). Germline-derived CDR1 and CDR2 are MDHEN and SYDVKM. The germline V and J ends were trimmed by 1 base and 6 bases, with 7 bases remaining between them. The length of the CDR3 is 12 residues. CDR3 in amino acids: CASSLLGGEQYF. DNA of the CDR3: TGTGCCAGCAGTTTATTGGGGGGCGAGCAGTACTTC. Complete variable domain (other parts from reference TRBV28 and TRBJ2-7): DVKVTQSSRYLVKRTGEKVFLECVQDMDHENMFWYRQDPGLGLRLIYFSYDVKMKEKGDIPEGYSVSREKKERFSLILESASTNQTSMYLCASSLLGGEQYFGPGTRLTVT.

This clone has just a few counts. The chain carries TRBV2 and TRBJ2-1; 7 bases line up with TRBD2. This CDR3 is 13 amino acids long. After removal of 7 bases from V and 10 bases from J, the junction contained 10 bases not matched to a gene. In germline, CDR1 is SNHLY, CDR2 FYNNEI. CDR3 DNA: TGTGCCAGCACTTTCAAGCGGGATGGGGAGCAGTTCTTC. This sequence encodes CASTFKRDGEQFF.

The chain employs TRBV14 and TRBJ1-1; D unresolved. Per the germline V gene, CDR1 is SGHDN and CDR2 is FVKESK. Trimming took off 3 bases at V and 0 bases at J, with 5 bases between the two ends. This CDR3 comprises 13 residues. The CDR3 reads CASSHSMNTEAFF. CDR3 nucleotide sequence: TGTGCCAGCAGCCACTCGATGAACACTGAAGCTTTCTTT.

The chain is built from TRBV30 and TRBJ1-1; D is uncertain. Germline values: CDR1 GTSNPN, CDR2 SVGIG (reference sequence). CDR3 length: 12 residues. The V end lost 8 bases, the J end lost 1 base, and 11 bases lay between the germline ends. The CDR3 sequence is CARSRENTEAFF. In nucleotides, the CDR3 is TGTGCCCGGTCAAGGGAGAACACTGAAGCTTTCTTT.

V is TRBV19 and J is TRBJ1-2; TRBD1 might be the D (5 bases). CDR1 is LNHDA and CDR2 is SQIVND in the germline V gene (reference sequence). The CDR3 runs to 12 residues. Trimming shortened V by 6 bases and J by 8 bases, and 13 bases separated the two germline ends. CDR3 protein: CASSHRPDGYTF. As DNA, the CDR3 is TGTGCCAGTAGCCACAGGCCAGACGGCTACACCTTC.

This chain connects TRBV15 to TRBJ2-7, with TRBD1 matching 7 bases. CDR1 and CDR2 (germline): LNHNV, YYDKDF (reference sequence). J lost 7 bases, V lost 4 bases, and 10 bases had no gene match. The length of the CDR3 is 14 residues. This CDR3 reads CATSNPLQGQEQYF. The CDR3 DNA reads TGTGCCACCAGCAACCCCTTACAGGGGCAGGAGCAGTACTTC.